This T cell receptor beta chain was obtained from a study of blood T cells in healthy people across ages. The study drew donors from healthy Caucasian individuals in Russia aged roughly 6 to 90. A sample-barcoded 5' primer and a J-beta primer mix were used in a second PCR of roughly 6 to 11 cycles. MiXCR, applied by TCRdb to the 5' RACE reads, yields one record per CDR3 protein. The table shows more than 900,000 distinct CDR3 sequences, with almost 25% occurring only once. The CDR3 extends over 11 amino acids. Trimming took 4 bases from V and 8 from J, leaving 11 bases between them. CDR1 SQVTM and CDR2 ANQGSEA come from the germline V gene. This clonotype was detected only a few times. These data were also reused for a study on T cells of mothers and their children. This second study says: A few healthy Caucasian mothers, along with their six children, were the donors. Some 2.7 million TCR beta reads per child versus over 9 million per mother. The search for persistent microchimeric T cell clones detected none.

The V and J genes are TRBV29-1 and TRBJ1-1; no reliable D call. Sequenced sample: blood. The sequence was collected from a girl aged 2 to 9 in good health. CDR3 bases: TGCAGCGTTGGATTCTCTCCCGAAGCTTTCTTT. It encodes CSVGFSPEAFF.